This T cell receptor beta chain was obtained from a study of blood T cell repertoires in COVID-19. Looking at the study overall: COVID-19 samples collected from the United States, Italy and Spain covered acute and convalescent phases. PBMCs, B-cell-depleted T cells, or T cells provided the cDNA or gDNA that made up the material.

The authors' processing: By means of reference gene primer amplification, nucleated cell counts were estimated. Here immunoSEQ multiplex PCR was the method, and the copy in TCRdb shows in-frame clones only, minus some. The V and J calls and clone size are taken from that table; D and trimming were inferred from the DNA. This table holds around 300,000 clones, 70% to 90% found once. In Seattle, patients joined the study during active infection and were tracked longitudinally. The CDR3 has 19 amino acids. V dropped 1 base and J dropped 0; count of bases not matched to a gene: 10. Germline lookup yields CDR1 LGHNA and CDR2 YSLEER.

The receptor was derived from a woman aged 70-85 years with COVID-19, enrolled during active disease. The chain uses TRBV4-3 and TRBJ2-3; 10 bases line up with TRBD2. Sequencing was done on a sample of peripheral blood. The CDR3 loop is CASSQGPSGGYDSTDTQYF. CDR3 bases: TGCGCCAGCAGCCAAGGTCCTAGCGGGGGCTACGATAGCACAGATACGCAGTATTTT.